The 5 T cell receptor beta chains listed next were all sequenced from one sample in a study of blood T cell repertoires in COVID-19. Libraries were prepared by immunoSEQ multiplex PCR; TCRdb keeps only in-frame clonotypes and omits some of them. The sample holds about 220,000 clones, about 88% seen once. What was sequenced was peripheral blood. The receptors were gathered from a man aged 50-60 years who had recovered from COVID-19.

The chain is built from TRBV5-4 and TRBJ1-3, with D perhaps TRBD1 (5 bases). V lost 4 bases to trimming and J lost 2 bases, with 10 bases between them. This CDR3 region has 14 residues. CDR1 is SGHNT and CDR2 is YYREEE in the germline V gene (reference sequence). The CDR3 here is CASSTWGAGNTIYF. In DNA form, the CDR3 reads TGTGCCAGCAGCACCTGGGGGGCTGGAAACACCATATATTTT. Combining the CDR3 with reference TRBV5-4 and TRBJ1-3 gives the whole variable domain ETGVTQSPTHLIKTRGQQVTLRCSSQSGHNTVSWYQQALGQGPQFIFQYYREEENGRGNFPPRFSGLQFPNYSSELNVNALELDDSALYLCASSTWGAGNTIYFGEGSWLTVV.

The chain employs TRBV7-8 and TRBJ2-1, with D unresolved. The V gene lost 7 bases and the J gene lost 4 bases, with 14 bases spanning the gap. The germline gives CDR1 SGHVS, CDR2 FQNEAQ. This CDR3 has 14 amino acids. CDR3 sequence (DNA): TGTGCCAGCACTCTGGCCGATTTATACAATGAGCAGTTCTTC. It is translated as CASTLADLYNEQFF.

The chain employs TRBV7-2 and TRBJ1-6; 9 nucleotides agree with TRBD1. Germline lookup yields CDR1 SGHTA and CDR2 FQGNSA. The ends lost 5 bases at V and 7 bases at J; junction bases unmatched: 9. CDR3 length: 16 amino acids. CDR3 coding DNA: TGTGCCAGCAGCCCCTGGGCGGGACAGGGAAATTCACCCCTCCACTTT. As protein: CASSPWAGQGNSPLHF.

The genes are TRBV2 and TRBJ1-5, with 7 positions matching TRBD1. CDR3 length: 14 amino acids. CDR1 SNHLY and CDR2 FYNNEI come from the germline V gene. V shed 7 bases and J 3 bases; nucleotides not matched to a gene: 6. For the CDR3, the DNA is TGTGCCAGCAATTCACAGGGGCTCAATCAGCCCCAGCATTTT. Translating gives CASNSQGLNQPQHF. Full variable domain (remainder filled in from reference TRBV2 and TRBJ1-5): EPEVTQTPSHQVTQMGQEVILRCVPISNHLYFYWYRQILGQKVEFLVSFYNNEISEKSEIFDDQFSVERPDGSNFTLKIRSTKLEDSAMYFCASNSQGLNQPQHFGDGTRLSIL.

The genes are TRBV9 and TRBJ2-2; TRBD2 agrees at 10 bases. The CDR3 consists of 16 residues. Germline V gene sequence: CDR1 SGDLS, CDR2 YYNGEE. The V and J ends lost 3 bases and 4 bases, in that order; junction bases with no gene match: 6. In nucleotides, the CDR3 is TGTGCCAGCAGCGCCAGCGGGAGGGCCGGCACCGGGGAGCTGTTTTTT. This translates into CASSASGRAGTGELFF. The complete variable domain, with remaining parts taken from reference TRBV9 and TRBJ2-2, reads DSGVTQTPKHLITATGQRVTLRCSPRSGDLSVYWYQQSLDQGLQFLIQYYNGEERAKGNILERFSAQQFPDLHSELNLSSLELGDSALYFCASSASGRAGTGELFFGEGSRLTVL.